The rows below give T cell receptor beta chains drawn from one sample of a study of cytomegalovirus exposure and HLA in healthy donors. This table comes from immunoSEQ multiplex PCR, and its TCRdb copy is limited to in-frame clones, with some not included. Of 110,000 to 150,000 clones listed, 77% were seen once; the top ten hold roughly 3.8%. Material: PBMCs. Receptor source: a male donor in good health and CMV-seronegative. Each CDR3 is given with its conserved first and last residue. D genes are given only for firm matches. Clone size appears in some rows only: once, few, many, or a class for an expanded clone.

v_call,clone_size,j_call,d_call,cdr3_aa,cdr3_nt
TRBV2,-,TRBJ2-3,-,CASSTGLTDTQYF,TGTGCCAGCAGTACAGGGCTCACAGATACGCAGTATTTT
TRBV25-1,-,TRBJ2-7,-,CASSEPPHSSSYEQYF,TGTGCCAGCAGTGAACCGCCCCACAGTTCTTCCTACGAGCAGTACTTC
TRBV9,-,TRBJ1-1,TRBD1,CASSPGTGHTEAFF,TGTGCCAGCAGCCCCGGGACAGGACACACTGAAGCTTTCTTT
TRBV14,-,TRBJ2-7,-,CASSHRRDTDYEQYF,TGTGCCAGCAGCCATAGACGGGACACCGACTACGAGCAGTACTTC
TRBV7-8,-,TRBJ2-2,-,CASSLGGTGELFF,TGTGCCAGCAGCTTGGGGGGAACCGGGGAGCTGTTTTTT
TRBV7-6,-,TRBJ2-5,TRBD2,CASTPGGGETQYF,TGTGCCAGCACCCCGGGGGGTGGGGAGACCCAGTACTTC
TRBV5-1,-,TRBJ1-1,TRBD1,CASSYPEGQLNTEAFF,TGCGCCAGCAGCTACCCGGAGGGACAGCTGAACACTGAAGCTTTCTTT
TRBV5-8,-,TRBJ2-5,TRBD1,CASSRGTGGVRETQYF,TGTGCCAGCAGCCGTGGGACAGGGGGGGTTAGAGAGACCCAGTACTTC
TRBV6-5,-,TRBJ1-3,TRBD1,CASRRQGKGNTIYF,TGTGCCAGCAGACGACAGGGCAAGGGAAACACCATATATTTT
TRBV19,-,TRBJ1-5,TRBD1,CASSIRTGPYSNQPQHF,TGTGCCAGTAGTATAAGGACAGGGCCTTATAGCAATCAGCCCCAGCATTTT
TRBV4-2,once,TRBJ1-2,TRBD1,CASSQEREVAGGAVGYTF,TGTGCCAGCAGCCAAGAAAGGGAAGTTGCAGGGGGCGCGGTTGGCTACACCTTC
TRBV14,-,TRBJ1-1,-,CASSQLQRGTEAFF,TGTGCCAGCAGCCAACTCCAACGGGGAACTGAAGCTTTCTTT
TRBV5-5,-,TRBJ1-2,-,CASSSFRQPNYGYTF,TGTGCCAGCAGCTCTTTTCGACAGCCTAACTATGGCTACACCTTC
TRBV9,few,TRBJ1-1,TRBD1,CASSVQTGGMNTEAFF,TGTGCCAGCAGCGTACAGACAGGGGGGATGAACACTGAAGCTTTCTTT
TRBV10-3,-,TRBJ2-7,TRBD1,CAISERQTGNSHEQYF,TGTGCCATCAGTGAAAGACAGACAGGGAATTCTCACGAGCAGTACTTC
TRBV7-2,-,TRBJ2-2,-,CASSLSGTGELFF,TGTGCCAGCAGCTTGAGCGGCACCGGGGAGCTGTTTTTT
TRBV7-3,-,TRBJ2-1,TRBD2,CASSPMGGSRYNEQFF,TGTGCCAGCAGCCCCATGGGCGGGAGTAGATACAATGAGCAGTTCTTC
TRBV6-5,-,TRBJ1-2,TRBD1,CASRRDRGYTF,TGTGCCAGCAGACGGGACAGGGGGTATACCTTC
TRBV4-3,-,TRBJ2-7,TRBD1,CASSQGTGGWYEQYF,TGCGCCAGCAGCCAAGGGACAGGGGGCTGGTACGAGCAGTACTTC
TRBV7-7,-,TRBJ2-1,TRBD1,CASSSGGQGASNEQFF,TGTGCTAGCAGCTCCGGGGGACAGGGGGCCTCAAATGAGCAGTTCTTC
TRBV10-3,-,TRBJ2-1,TRBD1,CAISELGQGYNEQFF,TGTGCCATCAGTGAATTGGGACAGGGCTACAATGAGCAGTTCTTC
TRBV6-1,-,TRBJ1-2,-,CASSDTGYYGYTF,TGTGCCAGCAGTGACACAGGGTACTATGGCTACACCTTC
TRBV14,-,TRBJ2-2,-,CASIRWATLGELFF,TGTGCCAGCATTAGATGGGCTACCTTAGGGGAGCTGTTTTTT
TRBV9,-,TRBJ2-3,-,CASSVGTLREGDTQYF,TGTGCCAGCAGCGTAGGGACGCTTCGAGAGGGCGATACGCAGTATTTT